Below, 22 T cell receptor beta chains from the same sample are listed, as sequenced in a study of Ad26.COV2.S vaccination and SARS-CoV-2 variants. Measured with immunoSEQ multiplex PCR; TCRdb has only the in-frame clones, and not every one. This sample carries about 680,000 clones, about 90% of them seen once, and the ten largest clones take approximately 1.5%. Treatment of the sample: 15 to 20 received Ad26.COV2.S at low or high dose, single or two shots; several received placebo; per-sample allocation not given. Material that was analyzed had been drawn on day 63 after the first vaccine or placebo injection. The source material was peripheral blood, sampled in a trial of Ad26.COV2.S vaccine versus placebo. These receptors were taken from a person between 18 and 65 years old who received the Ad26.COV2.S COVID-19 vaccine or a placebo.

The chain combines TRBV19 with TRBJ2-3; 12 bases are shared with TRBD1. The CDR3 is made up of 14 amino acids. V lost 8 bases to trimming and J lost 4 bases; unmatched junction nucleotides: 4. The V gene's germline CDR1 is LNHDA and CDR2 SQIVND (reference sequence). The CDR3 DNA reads TGTGCCAGTGGGACAGGGGGCGGCCCAGATACGCAGTATTTT. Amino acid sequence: CASGTGGGPDTQYF.

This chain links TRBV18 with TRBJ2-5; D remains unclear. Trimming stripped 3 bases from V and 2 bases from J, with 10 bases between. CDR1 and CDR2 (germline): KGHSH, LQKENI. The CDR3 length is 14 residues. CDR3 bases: TGTGCCAGCTCACCGTCTATGGGGCAAGAGACCCAGTACTTC. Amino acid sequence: CASSPSMGQETQYF. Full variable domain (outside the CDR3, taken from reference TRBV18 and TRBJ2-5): NAGVMQNPRHLVRRRGQEARLRCSPMKGHSHVYWYRQLPEEGLKFMVYLQKENIIDESGMPKERFSAEFPKEGPSILRIQQVVRGDSAAYFCASSPSMGQETQYFGPGTRLLVL.

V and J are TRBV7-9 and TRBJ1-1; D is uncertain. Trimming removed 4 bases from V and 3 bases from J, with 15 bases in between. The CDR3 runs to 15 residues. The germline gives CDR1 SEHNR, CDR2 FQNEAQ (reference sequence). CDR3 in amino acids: CASSSFGRHDTEAFF. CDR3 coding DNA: TGTGCCAGCAGCTCCTTCGGGAGGCACGACACTGAAGCTTTCTTT. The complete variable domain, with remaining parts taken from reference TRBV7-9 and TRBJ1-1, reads DTGVSQNPRHKITKRGQNVTFRCDPISEHNRLYWYRQTLGQGPEFLTYFQNEAQLEKSRLLSDRFSAERPKGSFSTLEIQRTEQGDSAMYLCASSSFGRHDTEAFFGQGTRLTVV.

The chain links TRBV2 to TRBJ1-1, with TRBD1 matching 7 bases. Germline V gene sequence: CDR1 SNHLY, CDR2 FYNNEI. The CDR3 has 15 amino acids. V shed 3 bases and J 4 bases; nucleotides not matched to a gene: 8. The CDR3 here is CASSDPDRPFTEAFF. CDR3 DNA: TGTGCCAGCAGTGACCCGGACAGGCCGTTCACTGAAGCTTTCTTT.

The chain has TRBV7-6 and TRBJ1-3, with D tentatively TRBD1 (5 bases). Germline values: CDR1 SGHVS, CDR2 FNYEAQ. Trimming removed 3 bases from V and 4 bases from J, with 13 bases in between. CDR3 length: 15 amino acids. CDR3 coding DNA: TGTGCCAGCAGCTTCCAGGGAGGGAAAGGAAACACCATATATTTT. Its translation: CASSFQGGKGNTIYF.

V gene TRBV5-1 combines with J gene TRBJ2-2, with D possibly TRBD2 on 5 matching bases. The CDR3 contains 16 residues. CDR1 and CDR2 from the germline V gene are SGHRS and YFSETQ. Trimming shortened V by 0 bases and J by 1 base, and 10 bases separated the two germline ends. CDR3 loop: CASSLGLAQNTGELFF. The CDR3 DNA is TGCGCCAGCAGCTTGGGGCTAGCACAGAACACCGGGGAGCTGTTTTTT. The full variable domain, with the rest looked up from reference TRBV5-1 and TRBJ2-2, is KAGVTQTPRYLIKTRGQQVTLSCSPISGHRSVSWYQQTPGQGLQFLFEYFSETQRNKGNFPGRFSGRQFSNSRSEMNVSTLELGDSALYLCASSLGLAQNTGELFFGEGSRLTVL.

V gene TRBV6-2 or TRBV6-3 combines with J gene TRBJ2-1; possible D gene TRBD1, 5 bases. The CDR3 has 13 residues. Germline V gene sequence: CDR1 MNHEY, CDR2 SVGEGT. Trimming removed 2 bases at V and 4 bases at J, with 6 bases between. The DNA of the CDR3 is TGTGCCAGCAGTTACAGGGGTTACAATGAGCAGTTCTTC. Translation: CASSYRGYNEQFF.

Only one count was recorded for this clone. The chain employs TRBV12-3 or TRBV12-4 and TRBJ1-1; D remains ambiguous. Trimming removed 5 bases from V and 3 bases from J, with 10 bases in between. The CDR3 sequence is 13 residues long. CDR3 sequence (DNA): TGTGCCAGCAGTGTAGGGAGGTACACTGAAGCTTTCTTT. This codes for CASSVGRYTEAFF.

The CDR3 reads CASSLPRTGCYGYTF. The CDR3 DNA reads as TGCGCCAGCAGTCTACCTCGGACAGGATGCTATGGCTACACCTTC. The chain combines TRBV23-1 with TRBJ1-2; 7 bases map to TRBD1. TRBV23-1 is given ORF status, its function remaining uncertain. The CDR3 runs 15 residues. The V and J ends lost 4 bases and 4 bases, in that order; junction bases with no gene match: 9.

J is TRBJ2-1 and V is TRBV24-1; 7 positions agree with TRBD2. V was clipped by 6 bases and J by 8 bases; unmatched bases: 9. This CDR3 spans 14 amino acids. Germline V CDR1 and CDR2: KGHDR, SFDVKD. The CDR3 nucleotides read TGTGCCACCAGTCGGGAGGCGGGATCCTATGAGCAGTTCTTC. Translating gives CATSREAGSYEQFF.

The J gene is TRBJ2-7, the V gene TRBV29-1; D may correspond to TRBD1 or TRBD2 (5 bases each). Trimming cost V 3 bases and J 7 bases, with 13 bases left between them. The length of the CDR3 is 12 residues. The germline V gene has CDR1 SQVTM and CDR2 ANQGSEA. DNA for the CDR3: TGCAGCGTTGACCTTCGAGGGGAAGAGCAGTACTTC. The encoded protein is CSVDLRGEEQYF.

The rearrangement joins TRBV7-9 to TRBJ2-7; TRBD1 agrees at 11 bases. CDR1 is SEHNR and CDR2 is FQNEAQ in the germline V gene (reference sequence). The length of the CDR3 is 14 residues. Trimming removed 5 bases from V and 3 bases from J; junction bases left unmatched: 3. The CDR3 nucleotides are TGTGCCAGCAGCCCCGGGACAGGGGGCTACGAGCAGTACTTC. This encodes CASSPGTGGYEQYF.

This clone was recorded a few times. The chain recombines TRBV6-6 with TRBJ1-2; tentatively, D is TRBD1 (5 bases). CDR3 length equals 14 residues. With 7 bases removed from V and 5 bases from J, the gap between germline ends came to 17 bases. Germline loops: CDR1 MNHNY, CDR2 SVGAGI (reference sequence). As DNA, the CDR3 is TGTGCCAGCATGGTGGGGGTGGGCTGGTATGGCTACACCTTC. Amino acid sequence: CASMVGVGWYGYTF.

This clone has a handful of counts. The CDR3 region is CARSLDRRGTGELFF. DNA of the CDR3: TGTGCCAGAAGCCTCGACAGGAGGGGCACCGGGGAGCTGTTTTTT. The chain joins TRBV5-3 to TRBJ2-2, with D perhaps being TRBD1 or TRBD2 (6 bases each). TRBV5-3 is identified as an open reading frame with a role that is uncertain. V gave up 4 bases and J gave up 4 bases, with 14 bases separating them. The CDR3 sequence is 15 residues long.

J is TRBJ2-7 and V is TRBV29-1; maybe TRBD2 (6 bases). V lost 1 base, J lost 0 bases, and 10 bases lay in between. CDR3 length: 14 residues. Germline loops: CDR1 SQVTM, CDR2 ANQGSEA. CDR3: CSVEGGDSSYEQYF. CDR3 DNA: TGCAGCGTTGAAGGCGGGGACTCCTCCTACGAGCAGTACTTC.

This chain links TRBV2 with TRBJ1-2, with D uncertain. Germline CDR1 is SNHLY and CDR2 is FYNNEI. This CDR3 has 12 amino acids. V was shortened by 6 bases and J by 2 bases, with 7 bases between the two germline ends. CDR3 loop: CASRDGNYGYTF. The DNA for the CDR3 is TGTGCCAGCAGGGACGGAAACTATGGCTACACCTTC.

Written as DNA, the CDR3 is TGTGCCAGTAGTTCTACGCGCGGGAGGGGTGAGACCCAGTACTTC. It encodes CASSSTRGRGETQYF. This chain uses TRBV19 with TRBJ2-5; 9 bases fit TRBD2. Trimming took 5 bases from V and 5 from J; bases not matched to a gene: 9. The CDR3 has 15 residues. Germline CDR1 is LNHDA and CDR2 is SQIVND (reference sequence).

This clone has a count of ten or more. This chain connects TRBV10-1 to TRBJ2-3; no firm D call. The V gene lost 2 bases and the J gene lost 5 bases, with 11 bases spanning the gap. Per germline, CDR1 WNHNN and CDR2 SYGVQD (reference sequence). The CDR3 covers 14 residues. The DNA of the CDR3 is TGCGCCAGCAGTGAGACCCTGAGTCGAGATACGCAGTATTTT. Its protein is CASSETLSRDTQYF.

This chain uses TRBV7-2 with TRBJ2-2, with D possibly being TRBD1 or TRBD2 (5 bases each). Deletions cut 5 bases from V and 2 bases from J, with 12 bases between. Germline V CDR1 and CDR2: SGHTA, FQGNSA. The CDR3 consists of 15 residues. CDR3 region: CASSPWDRNTGELFF. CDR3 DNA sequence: TGTGCCAGCAGCCCCTGGGACCGAAACACCGGGGAGCTGTTTTTT. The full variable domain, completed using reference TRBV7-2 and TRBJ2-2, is GAGVSQSPSNKVTEKGKDVELRCDPISGHTALYWYRQSLGQGLEFLIYFQGNSAPDKSGLPSDRFSAERTGGSVSTLTIQRTQQEDSAVYLCASSPWDRNTGELFFGEGSRLTVL.

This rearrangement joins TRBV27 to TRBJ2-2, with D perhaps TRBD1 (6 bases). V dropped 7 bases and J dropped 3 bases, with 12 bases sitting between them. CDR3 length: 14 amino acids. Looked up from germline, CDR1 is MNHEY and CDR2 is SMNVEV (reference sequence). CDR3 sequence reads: CASIPAGDTGELFF. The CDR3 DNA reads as TGTGCCAGCATCCCGGCAGGGGACACCGGGGAGCTGTTTTTT.

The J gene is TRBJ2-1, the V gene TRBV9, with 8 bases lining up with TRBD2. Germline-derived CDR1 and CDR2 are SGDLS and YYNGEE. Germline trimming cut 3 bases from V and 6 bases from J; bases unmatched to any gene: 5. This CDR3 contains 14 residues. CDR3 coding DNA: TGTGCCAGCAGCGCAGGGACTAGTCTCAATGAGCAGTTCTTC. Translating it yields CASSAGTSLNEQFF.

The CDR3 here is CASSYLGQGAGELFF. CDR3 sequence (DNA): TGTGCCAGCAGTTACTTAGGACAGGGCGCCGGGGAGCTGTTTTTT. This chain links TRBV25-1 with TRBJ2-2; TRBD1 matches at 8 bases. Trimming cost V 5 bases and J 6 bases; bases outside gene matches: 8. This CDR3 is built from 15 residues. In germline, CDR1 is MGHDK, CDR2 SYGVNS.